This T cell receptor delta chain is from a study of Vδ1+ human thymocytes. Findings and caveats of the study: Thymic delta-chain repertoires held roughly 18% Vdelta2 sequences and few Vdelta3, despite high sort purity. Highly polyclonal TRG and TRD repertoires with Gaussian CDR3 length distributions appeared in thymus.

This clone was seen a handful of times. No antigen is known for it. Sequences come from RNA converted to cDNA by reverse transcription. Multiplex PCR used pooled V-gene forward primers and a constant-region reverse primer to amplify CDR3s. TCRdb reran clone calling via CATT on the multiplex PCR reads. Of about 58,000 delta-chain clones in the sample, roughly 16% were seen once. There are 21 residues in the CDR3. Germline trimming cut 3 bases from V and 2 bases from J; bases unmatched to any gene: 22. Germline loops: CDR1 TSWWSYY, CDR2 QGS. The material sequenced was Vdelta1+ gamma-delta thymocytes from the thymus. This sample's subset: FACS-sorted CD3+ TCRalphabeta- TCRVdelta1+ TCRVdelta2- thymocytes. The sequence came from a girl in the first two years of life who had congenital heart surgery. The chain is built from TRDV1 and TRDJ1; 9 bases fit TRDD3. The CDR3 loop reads CALGDYYRLPSIWGITDKLIF. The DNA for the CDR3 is TGTGCTCTTGGGGATTACTATCGCCTTCCCTCAATCTGGGGGATTACCGATAAACTCATCTTT.